Included here is one T cell receptor beta chain sequence, with context. Its antigen is not known. These data come from a study of Ad26.COV2.S vaccination and SARS-CoV-2 variants. Findings and caveats of the study: Substantial breadth in spike-specific CD8+ and CD4+ T cell responses was reportedly seen after vaccination.

Sequenced by immunoSEQ multiplex PCR; TCRdb stores in-frame clones only, minus some. Of about 350,000 clones in the sample, roughly nine tenths are singletons; the top ten hold under 4%. The CDR3 extends over 11 amino acids. V was trimmed by 5 bases and J by 4 bases, leaving 9 bases between them. Germline CDR1 reads DFQATT; CDR2 reads SNEGSKA (reference sequence). This material consisted of peripheral blood, taken after recovery from COVID-19. The J gene is TRBJ2-7, the V gene TRBV20-1; D not resolved. The receptor was derived from a human donor who had recovered from COVID-19. The CDR3 is CSAGDMYEQYF. Here the CDR3 DNA reads TGCAGTGCTGGCGATATGTACGAGCAGTACTTC.